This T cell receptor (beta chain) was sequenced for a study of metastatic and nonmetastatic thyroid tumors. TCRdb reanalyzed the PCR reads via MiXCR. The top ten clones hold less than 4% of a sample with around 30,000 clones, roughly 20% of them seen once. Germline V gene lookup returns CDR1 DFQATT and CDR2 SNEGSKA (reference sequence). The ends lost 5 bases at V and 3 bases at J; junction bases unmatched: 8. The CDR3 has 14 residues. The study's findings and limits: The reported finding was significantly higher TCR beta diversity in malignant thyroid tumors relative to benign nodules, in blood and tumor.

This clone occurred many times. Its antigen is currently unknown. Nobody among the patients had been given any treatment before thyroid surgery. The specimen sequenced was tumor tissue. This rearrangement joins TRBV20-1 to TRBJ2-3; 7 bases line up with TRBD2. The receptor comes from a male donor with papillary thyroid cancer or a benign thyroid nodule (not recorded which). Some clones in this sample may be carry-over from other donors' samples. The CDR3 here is CSAPGRARTDTQYF. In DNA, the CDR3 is TGCAGTGCTCCTGGGAGGGCAAGGACAGATACGCAGTATTTT.